These 27 T cell receptor beta chains were sequenced from one sample in a study of blood T cells in healthy people across ages. Then a second PCR, running about 6 to 11 cycles, was carried out with a sample-barcoded 5' primer and a J-beta primer mix. TCRdb re-derived calls from the 5' RACE reads in MiXCR, one entry per CDR3 protein. The repertoire has about 800,000 distinct CDR3 sequences, just under 25% of them found once; the top ten carry under 4.5%. This sample was shared with a second study, whose subject was T cells of mothers and their children.

Input material: blood. Source of these receptors: a boy younger than 18 in good health.

This clonotype was counted a few times. The genes are TRBV6-2 or TRBV6-3 and TRBJ2-1; D tentatively reads TRBD1 or TRBD2 (5 bases each). The CDR3 is 11 amino acids. Germline CDR1 and CDR2: MNHEY and SVGEGT. V shed 8 bases and J shed 8 bases, with 10 bases lying between them. The CDR3, as DNA: TGTGCCAGCGCGGTGGGACATGAGCAGTTCTTC. It yields the protein CASAVGHEQFF.

This clonotype was seen a handful of times. The chain is built from TRBV29-1 and TRBJ2-7; TRBD1 or TRBD2 may be the D gene (5 bases each). V was shortened by 4 bases and J by 4 bases, with 14 bases between the two germline ends. Germline CDR1 SQVTM, CDR2 ANQGSEA. This CDR3 is 13 amino acids long. As DNA, the CDR3 is TGCAGCGTTGGTGAGGGGCAAGCGTACGAGCAGTACTTC. Its protein is CSVGEGQAYEQYF.

The V call is TRBV20-1, the J call TRBJ2-1; 8 bases align to TRBD2. With 4 bases clipped from V and 7 bases from J, the junction kept 9 bases outside the gene matches. CDR1 DFQATT and CDR2 SNEGSKA come from the germline V gene (reference sequence). The CDR3 contains 14 residues. The CDR3 region is CSAIEAGGGNEQFF. DNA for the CDR3: TGCAGTGCTATAGAGGCGGGCGGGGGGAATGAGCAGTTCTTC.

The CDR3, as DNA: TGTGCCAGCAGCCAAGCGACTAGCGGGAGGGACAATGAGCAGTTCTTC. Its translation is CASSQATSGRDNEQFF. The chain links TRBV4-2 to TRBJ2-1, with 14 bases lining up with TRBD2. Germline V gene lookup returns CDR1 LGHNA and CDR2 YNFKEQ. The CDR3 runs 16 residues. Trimming took 1 base from V and 5 from J; bases not matched to a gene: 1.

The rearrangement uses TRBV6-5 and TRBJ2-7; weak D call: TRBD2 (5 bases). The CDR3 is made up of 18 amino acids. The ends were cut back, 0 bases at V and 2 bases at J, with 20 bases in the middle. Germline V lookup: CDR1 MNHEY, CDR2 SVGAGI. In DNA form, the CDR3 reads TGTGCCAGCAGTTACTCTCCTTCAGGTGGCGGGTCGACCTACGAGCAGTACTTC. As protein: CASSYSPSGGGSTYEQYF.

This clonotype was seen only a few times. V is TRBV29-1 and J is TRBJ1-2; D is perhaps TRBD1 (6 bases). V was cut by 0 bases and J by 1 base, with 9 bases left in between. The CDR3 loop spans 14 amino acids. Germline CDR1 SQVTM, CDR2 ANQGSEA. The CDR3 bases are TGCAGCGTTGAAGATAAACAGGGTAACTATGGCTACACCTTC. Amino acid sequence: CSVEDKQGNYGYTF.

J is TRBJ2-1 and V is TRBV7-2, with TRBD2 matching 10 bases. Germline-derived CDR1 and CDR2 are SGHTA and FQGNSA. V lost 1 base, J lost 5 bases, and 5 bases stayed unmatched. The CDR3 runs 16 residues. CDR3 DNA sequence: TGTGCCAGCAGCTTAGGTATAGCGGGGGGCGACAATGAGCAGTTCTTC. Residues: CASSLGIAGGDNEQFF.

The chain is built from TRBV27 and TRBJ2-1; 12 nucleotides match TRBD2. This CDR3 has 17 residues. V lost 3 bases, J lost 0 bases, and 3 bases stayed unmatched. Germline CDR1 MNHEY, CDR2 SMNVEV (reference sequence). The CDR3 nucleotides are TGTGCCAGCAGTTTCCAGGGACTAGCGGGCTCCTACAATGAGCAGTTCTTC. It codes for CASSFQGLAGSYNEQFF.

The chain has TRBV11-2 and TRBJ2-3; perhaps TRBD2 as D (5 bases). V was pared by 8 bases and J by 3 bases, with 18 bases between. Germline V gives CDR1 SGHAT, CDR2 FQNNGV. The CDR3 has 15 residues. The CDR3 nucleotides are TGTGCCAGCGAGGGAACGGGTTTGCCAACAGATACGCAGTATTTT. This codes for CASEGTGLPTDTQYF.

Regarding this clonotype: One end of the junction is discordant with germline, which a read error may explain. V gene TRBV7-7 combines with J gene TRBJ2-5; no clear D. The DNA end favors TRBJ2-1, so the J call may be wrong. The length of the CDR3 is 14 residues. Germline V gene sequence: CDR1 SSHAT, CDR2 FNYEAQ (reference sequence). The CDR3 coding sequence is TGTGCTAGCAGCTTAGACTCGAGTTCTTGGGAGCAGTTCTTC. It yields the protein CASSLDSSSWEQFF.

For this clonotype: One end of the junction is discordant with germline, which a read error may explain. CDR3 in amino acids: CAGSSPGGAALTSYNEQFF. CDR3 nucleotides: TGTGCCGGCAGTTCACCTGGCGGGGCAGCCCTAACCTCCTACAATGAGCAGTTCTTC. The gene calls are TRBV12-3 or TRBV12-4 and TRBJ2-5, with a weak D call TRBD2 (6 bases). The tail of the sequence fits TRBJ2-1 better, so the J call may be wrong. The CDR3 sequence is 19 residues long.

As to this clonotype: Germline is not matched at one junction end, which may reflect a read error. The chain has TRBV2 and TRBJ1-5; no firm D call. Per germline, CDR1 SNHLY and CDR2 FYNNEI. The CDR3 is 17 amino acids. In nucleotides, the CDR3 is TGTGCCAGCAGTGAATGGGTTCAACCCTATAGCAATCAGCCCCCGCATTTT. Its protein is CASSEWVQPYSNQPPHF.

The J gene is TRBJ2-3, the V gene TRBV11-2; 10 bases are shared with TRBD1. From germline, CDR1 is SGHAT and CDR2 FQNNGV. CDR3 length: 16 residues. Unmatched junction bases numbered 8, after V lost 5 bases and J lost 3 bases. The CDR3: CASSEKRGQGTDTQYF. The CDR3 region has the DNA TGTGCCAGCAGCGAAAAGAGGGGACAGGGGACAGATACGCAGTATTTT.

The table lists this clonotype with a few counts. The chain links TRBV7-2 to TRBJ2-4; maybe TRBD2 (6 bases). CDR3 size: 15 residues. Germline loops: CDR1 SGHTA, CDR2 FQGNSA. V lost 5 bases and J lost 1, with 12 bases in between. CDR3 in DNA: TGTGCCAGCAGCAGTGGGACTTACGCCAAAAACATTCAGTACTTC. As protein: CASSSGTYAKNIQYF. Supplemented by reference TRBV7-2 and TRBJ2-4, the full variable domain reads GAGVSQSPSNKVTEKGKDVELRCDPISGHTALYWYRQSLGQGLEFLIYFQGNSAPDKSGLPSDRFSAERTGGSVSTLTIQRTQQEDSAVYLCASSSGTYAKNIQYFGAGTRLSVL.

Concerning this clonotype itself: Compared with germline, one end of the junction differs, possibly owing to a read error. The chain recombines TRBV11-2 with TRBJ2-3; D not certain. The length of the CDR3 is 13 residues. Germline CDR1 reads SGHAT; CDR2 reads FQNNGV. CDR3 amino acids: CASSLESRDTQYF. CDR3 DNA: TGTGCCAGCAGCTTAGAGAGCAGAGATACGCAGTATTTT.

CDR3 DNA sequence: TGTGCCAGCAGTTTCGGGACTAGCGGTTACGAGCAGTACTTC. It codes for CASSFGTSGYEQYF. This rearrangement joins TRBV27 to TRBJ2-7; TRBD2 matches 11 bases. CDR3 length: 14 residues. CDR1 is MNHEY and CDR2 is SMNVEV in the germline V gene (reference sequence). J was trimmed by 4 bases and V by 3 bases; bases with no gene match: 2.

This clonotype was seen only a few times. The chain couples TRBV5-5 to TRBJ1-2; D gene uncertain. The CDR3 loop spans 15 amino acids. V lost 5 bases, J lost 0 bases, and 14 bases lay in between. The V gene's germline CDR1 is SGHKS and CDR2 YYEKEE (reference sequence). CDR3 DNA sequence: TGTGCCAGCAGTTCGTCGGGGATCCCTAACTATGGCTACACCTTC. Translation: CASSSSGIPNYGYTF.

The rearrangement joins TRBV9 to TRBJ2-2; D is uncertain. Germline V gene sequence: CDR1 SGDLS, CDR2 YYNGEE. The CDR3 runs 13 residues. Trimming removed 3 bases at V and 7 bases at J, with 10 bases between. The CDR3 sequence is CASSDNPGGELFF. CDR3 DNA sequence: TGTGCCAGCAGCGACAATCCCGGCGGGGAGCTGTTTTTT.

A few counts support this clonotype. At one end the junction does not follow the germline gene, possibly because of a read error. This chain joins TRBV25-1 and TRBJ2-7; tentative D call: TRBD2 (6 bases). The CDR3 extends over 13 amino acids. The germline CDR1 and CDR2 sequences are MGHDK and SYGVNS. The CDR3 DNA reads TGTGCCACCGCATTGGGGGGTTCCTACGAGCAGTGCTTC. It yields the protein CATALGGSYEQCF.

This clonotype turned up a few times. This sequence joins TRBV7-2 and TRBJ2-2; the D is unclear. The CDR3 is made up of 12 amino acids. Trimming left V 7 bases short and J 7 bases short, with 10 bases between. Germline V gene data show CDR1 as SGHTA and CDR2 as FQGNSA. In DNA, the CDR3 is TGTGCCAGCAACTCAGGAGTCGGGGAGCTGTTTTTT. Amino acids: CASNSGVGELFF. The full variable domain, with the rest looked up from reference TRBV7-2 and TRBJ2-2, is GAGVSQSPSNKVTEKGKDVELRCDPISGHTALYWYRQSLGQGLEFLIYFQGNSAPDKSGLPSDRFSAERTGGSVSTLTIQRTQQEDSAVYLCASNSGVGELFFGEGSRLTVL.

The chain couples TRBV28 to TRBJ1-6; no firm D call. There are 19 residues in the CDR3. Trimming took off 5 bases at V and 3 bases at J, with 23 bases between the two ends. Germline CDR1 and CDR2: MDHEN and SYDVKM. The CDR3, as DNA: TGTGCCAGCAGTAGGAGCCGCTGGCCAGGAGGATTCTATAATTCACCCCTCCACTTT. Its translation: CASSRSRWPGGFYNSPLHF.

This clonotype has just a few counts. V and J are TRBV2 and TRBJ2-4, with D maybe TRBD1 (5 bases). The germline CDR1 and CDR2 sequences are SNHLY and FYNNEI. This CDR3 is built from 15 residues. The V end lost 2 bases, the J end lost 5 bases, and 13 bases lay between the germline ends. The CDR3 spells CASSEIEPRENIQYF. In DNA form, the CDR3 reads TGTGCCAGCAGTGAAATCGAGCCCAGGGAAAACATTCAGTACTTC.

The chain uses TRBV12-3 or TRBV12-4 and TRBJ1-2, with 8 bases lining up with TRBD1. CDR3 size: 14 residues. The trim removed 2 bases at V and 4 bases at J, leaving 3 bases unmatched. The CDR3 DNA sequence: TGTGCCAGCAGTTTATGGGACAGGACCTATGGCTACACCTTC. This sequence encodes CASSLWDRTYGYTF.

The chain combines TRBV29-1 with TRBJ2-7, with D maybe TRBD2 (6 bases). The germline V and J ends were trimmed by 7 bases and 0 bases, with 10 bases remaining between them. Germline CDR1 reads SQVTM; CDR2 reads ANQGSEA. The CDR3 has 12 residues. CDR3 DNA sequence: TGCAGCGCCCGGGACTTCTCCTACGAGCAGTACTTC. Amino acids: CSARDFSYEQYF.

In this sample, this clonotype turned up a few times. CDR3 DNA sequence: TGTGCCACCAGCGGGGTAGCGGGAAGCTCCTACGAGCAGTACTTC. Encoded protein: CATSGVAGSSYEQYF. The chain combines TRBV15 with TRBJ2-7, with 8 nucleotides matching TRBD2. V lost 5 bases, J lost 0 bases, and 6 bases stayed unmatched. The CDR3 is 15 amino acids. CDR1 and CDR2 (germline): LNHNV, YYDKDF (reference sequence).

This sequence joins TRBV28 and TRBJ1-6; D gene ambiguous. V shed 5 bases and J shed 2 bases, with 10 bases lying between them. This CDR3 has 15 amino acids. CDR1 and CDR2 from the germline V gene are MDHEN and SYDVKM. The CDR3 sequence is CASSLRVPYNSPLHF. The CDR3 nucleotides read TGTGCCAGCAGTCTAAGGGTCCCCTATAATTCACCCCTCCACTTT.

This clonotype was picked up a small number of times. The chain combines TRBV21-1 with TRBJ2-5; the table names TRBD1, a call not compared with the DNA. TRBV21-1 counts as a pseudogene. The CDR3 is 13 residues long. The CDR3 nucleotides are TGTGCCAGCAGCAAAGCCGGGGGCACGCGACCGTACTTC. Amino acids: CASSKAGGTRPYF.